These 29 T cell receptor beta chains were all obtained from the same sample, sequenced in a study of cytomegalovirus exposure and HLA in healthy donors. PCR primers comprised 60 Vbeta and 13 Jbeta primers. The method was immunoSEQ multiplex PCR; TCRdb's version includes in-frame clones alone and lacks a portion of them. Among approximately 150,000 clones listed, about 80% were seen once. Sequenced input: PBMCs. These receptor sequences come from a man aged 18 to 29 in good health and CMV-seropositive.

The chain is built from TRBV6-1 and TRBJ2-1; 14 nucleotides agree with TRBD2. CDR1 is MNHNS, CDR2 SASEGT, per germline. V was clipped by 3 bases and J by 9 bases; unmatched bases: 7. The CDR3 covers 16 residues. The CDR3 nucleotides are TGTGCCAGCAGTGACAGACTAGCGGGAGGGCCTATTGAGCAGTTCTTC. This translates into CASSDRLAGGPIEQFF.

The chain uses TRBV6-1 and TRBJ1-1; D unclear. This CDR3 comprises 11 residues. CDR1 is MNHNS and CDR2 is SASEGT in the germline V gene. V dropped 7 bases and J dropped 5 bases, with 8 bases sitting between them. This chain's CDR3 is CASTDFTEAFF. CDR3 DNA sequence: TGTGCCAGCACCGACTTTACTGAAGCTTTCTTT.

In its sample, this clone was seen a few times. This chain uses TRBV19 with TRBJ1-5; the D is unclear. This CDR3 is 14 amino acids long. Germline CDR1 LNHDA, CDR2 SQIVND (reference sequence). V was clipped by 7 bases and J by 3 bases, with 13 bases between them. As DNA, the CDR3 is TGTGCCAGTAAGGAGGCTGTTAACAATCAGCCCCAGCATTTT. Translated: CASKEAVNNQPQHF.

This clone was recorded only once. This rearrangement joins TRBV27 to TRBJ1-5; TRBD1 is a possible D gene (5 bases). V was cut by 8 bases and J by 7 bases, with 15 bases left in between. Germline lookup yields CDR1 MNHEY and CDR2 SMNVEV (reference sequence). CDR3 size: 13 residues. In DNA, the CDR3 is TGTGCCAGCTCTACGGAGGGGCAGCAGCCCCAGCATTTT. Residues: CASSTEGQQPQHF.

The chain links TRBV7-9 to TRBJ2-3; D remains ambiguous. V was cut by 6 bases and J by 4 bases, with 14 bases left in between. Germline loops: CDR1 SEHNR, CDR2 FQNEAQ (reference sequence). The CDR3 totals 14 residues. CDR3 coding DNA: TGTGCCAGCAGACCAACCAGATTGCCAGATACGCAGTATTTT. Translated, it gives CASRPTRLPDTQYF.

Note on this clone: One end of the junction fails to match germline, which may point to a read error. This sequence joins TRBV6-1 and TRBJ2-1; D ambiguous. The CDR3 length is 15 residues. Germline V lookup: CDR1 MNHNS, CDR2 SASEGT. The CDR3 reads CASSESFSSYIEQFF. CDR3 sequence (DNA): TGTGCCAGCAGTGAAAGCTTTAGCTCCTACATTGAGCAGTTCTTC.

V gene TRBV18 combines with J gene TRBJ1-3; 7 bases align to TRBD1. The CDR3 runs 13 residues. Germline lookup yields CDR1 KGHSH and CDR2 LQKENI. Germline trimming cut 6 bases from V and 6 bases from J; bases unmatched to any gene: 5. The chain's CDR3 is CASSDRRENTIYF. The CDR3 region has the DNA TGTGCCAGCTCGGACAGGAGGGAAAACACCATATATTTT.

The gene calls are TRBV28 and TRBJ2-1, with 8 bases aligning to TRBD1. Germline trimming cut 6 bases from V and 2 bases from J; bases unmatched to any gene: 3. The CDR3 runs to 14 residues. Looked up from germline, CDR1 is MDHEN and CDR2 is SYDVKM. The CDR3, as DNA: TGTGCCAGCAGGTCAGGGGGCGCCTACAATGAGCAGTTCTTC. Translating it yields CASRSGGAYNEQFF.

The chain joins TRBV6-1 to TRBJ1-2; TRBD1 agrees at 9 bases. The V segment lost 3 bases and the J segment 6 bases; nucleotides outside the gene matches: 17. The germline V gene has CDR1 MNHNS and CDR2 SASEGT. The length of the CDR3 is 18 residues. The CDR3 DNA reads TGTGCCAGCAGTGATTACCCGGAGCCGGGACAGGGCTCGGATGGCTACACCTTC. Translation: CASSDYPEPGQGSDGYTF.

The CDR3 loop reads CASSSRVSNQPQHF. CDR3 nucleotides: TGTGCCAGCAGTTCCAGGGTGAGCAATCAGCCCCAGCATTTT. The chain carries TRBV27 and TRBJ1-5; tentatively, D is TRBD1 (5 bases). Trimming left V 4 bases short and J 1 base short, with 8 bases between. Germline CDR1 reads MNHEY; CDR2 reads SMNVEV (reference sequence). The CDR3 has 14 residues.

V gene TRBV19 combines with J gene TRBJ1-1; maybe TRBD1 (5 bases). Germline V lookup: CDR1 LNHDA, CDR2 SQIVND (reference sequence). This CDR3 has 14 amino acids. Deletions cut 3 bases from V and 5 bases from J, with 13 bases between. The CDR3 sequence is CASSIEVPGTEAFF. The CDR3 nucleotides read TGTGCCAGTAGTATTGAGGTCCCAGGGACTGAAGCTTTCTTT. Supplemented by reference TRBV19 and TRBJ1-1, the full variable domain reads DGGITQSPKYLFRKEGQNVTLSCEQNLNHDAMYWYRQDPGQGLRLIYYSQIVNDFQKGDIAEGYSVSREKKESFPLTVTSAQKNPTAFYLCASSIEVPGTEAFFGQGTRLTVV.

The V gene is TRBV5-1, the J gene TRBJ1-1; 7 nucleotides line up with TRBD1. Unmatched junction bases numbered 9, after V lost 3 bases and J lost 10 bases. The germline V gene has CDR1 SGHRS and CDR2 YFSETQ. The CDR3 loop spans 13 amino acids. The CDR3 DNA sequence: TGCGCCAGCAGCTCGGGACAGACCCAAAGAGCTTTCTTT. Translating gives CASSSGQTQRAFF.

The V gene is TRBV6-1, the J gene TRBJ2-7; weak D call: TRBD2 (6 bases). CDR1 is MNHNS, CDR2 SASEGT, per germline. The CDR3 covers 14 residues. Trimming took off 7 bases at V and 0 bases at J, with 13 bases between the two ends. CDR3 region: CASTSGRDSYEQYF. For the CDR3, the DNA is TGTGCCAGCACCTCCGGGAGAGACTCCTACGAGCAGTACTTC.

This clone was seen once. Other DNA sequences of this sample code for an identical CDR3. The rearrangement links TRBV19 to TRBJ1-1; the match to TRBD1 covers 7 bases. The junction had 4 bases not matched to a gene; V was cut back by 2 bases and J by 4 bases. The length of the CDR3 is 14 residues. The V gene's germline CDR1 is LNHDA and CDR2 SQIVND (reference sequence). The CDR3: CASSIRGLGTEAFF. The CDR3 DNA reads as TGTGCCAGTAGTATAAGGGGGCTGGGCACTGAAGCTTTCTTT.

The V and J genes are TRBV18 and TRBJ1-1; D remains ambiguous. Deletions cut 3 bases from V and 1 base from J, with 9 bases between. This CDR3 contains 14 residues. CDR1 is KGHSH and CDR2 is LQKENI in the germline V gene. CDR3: CASSPRERNTEAFF. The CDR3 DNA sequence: TGTGCCAGCTCACCTCGAGAACGGAACACTGAAGCTTTCTTT.

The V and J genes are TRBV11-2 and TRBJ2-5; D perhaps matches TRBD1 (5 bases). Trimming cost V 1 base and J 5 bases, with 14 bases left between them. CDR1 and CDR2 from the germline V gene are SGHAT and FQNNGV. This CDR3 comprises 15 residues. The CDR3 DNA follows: TGTGCCAGCAGCTTAGCGGGCTCAGGGCGGGAGACCCAGTACTTC. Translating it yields CASSLAGSGRETQYF.

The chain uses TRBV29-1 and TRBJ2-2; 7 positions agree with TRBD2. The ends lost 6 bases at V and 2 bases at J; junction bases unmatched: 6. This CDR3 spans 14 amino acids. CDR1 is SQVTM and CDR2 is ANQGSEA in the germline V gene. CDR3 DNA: TGCAGCGTGGCCCGGGACTACAACACCGGGGAGCTGTTTTTT. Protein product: CSVARDYNTGELFF.

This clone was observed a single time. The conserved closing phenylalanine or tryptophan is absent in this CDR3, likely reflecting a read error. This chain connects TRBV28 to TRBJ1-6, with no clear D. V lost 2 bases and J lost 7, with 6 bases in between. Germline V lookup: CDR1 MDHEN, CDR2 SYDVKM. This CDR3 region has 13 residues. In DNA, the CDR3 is TGTGCCAGCAGTTTAGTCAGGAATTCACCCCTCCACCTT. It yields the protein CASSLVRNSPLHL.

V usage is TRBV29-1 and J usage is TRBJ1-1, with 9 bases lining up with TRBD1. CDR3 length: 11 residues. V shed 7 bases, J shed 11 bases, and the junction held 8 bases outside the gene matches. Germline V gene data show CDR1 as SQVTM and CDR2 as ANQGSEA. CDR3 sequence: CSAEGQGVAFF. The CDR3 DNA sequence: TGCAGCGCCGAGGGACAGGGAGTGGCTTTCTTT.

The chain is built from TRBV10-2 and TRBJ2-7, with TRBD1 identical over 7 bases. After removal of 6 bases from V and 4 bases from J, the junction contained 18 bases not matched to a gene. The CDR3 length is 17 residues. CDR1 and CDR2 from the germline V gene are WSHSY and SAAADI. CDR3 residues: CASSEQQFRGQSYEQYF. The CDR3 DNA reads TGCGCCAGCAGCGAGCAACAATTTAGGGGGCAATCTTACGAGCAGTACTTC.

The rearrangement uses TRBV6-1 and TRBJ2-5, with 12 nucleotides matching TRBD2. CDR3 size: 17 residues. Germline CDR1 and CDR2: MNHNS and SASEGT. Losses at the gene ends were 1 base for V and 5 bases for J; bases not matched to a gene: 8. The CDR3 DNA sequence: TGTGCCAGCAGTGAAGGGTGGCTAGCGGGAGGGTTGGAGACCCAGTACTTC. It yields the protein CASSEGWLAGGLETQYF.

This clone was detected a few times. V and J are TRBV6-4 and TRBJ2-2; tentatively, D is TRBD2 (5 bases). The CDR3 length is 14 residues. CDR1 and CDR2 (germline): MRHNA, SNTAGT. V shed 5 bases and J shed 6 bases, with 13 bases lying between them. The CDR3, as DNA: TGTGCCAGCAGTCCCAATAGCGAGGCCGGGGAGCTGTTTTTT. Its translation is CASSPNSEAGELFF.

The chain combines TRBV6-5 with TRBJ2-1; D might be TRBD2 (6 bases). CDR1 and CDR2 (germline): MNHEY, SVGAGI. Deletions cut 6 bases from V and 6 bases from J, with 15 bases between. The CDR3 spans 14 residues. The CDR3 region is CASRSTSTGNEQFF. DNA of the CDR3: TGTGCCAGCAGATCGACTAGTACCGGCAATGAGCAGTTCTTC.

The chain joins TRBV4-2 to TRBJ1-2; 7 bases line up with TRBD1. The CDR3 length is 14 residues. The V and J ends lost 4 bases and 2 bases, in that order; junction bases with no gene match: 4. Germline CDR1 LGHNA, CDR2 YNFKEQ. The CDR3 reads CASSPSTGNYGYTF. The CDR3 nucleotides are TGTGCCAGCAGCCCCTCGACAGGGAACTATGGCTACACCTTC.

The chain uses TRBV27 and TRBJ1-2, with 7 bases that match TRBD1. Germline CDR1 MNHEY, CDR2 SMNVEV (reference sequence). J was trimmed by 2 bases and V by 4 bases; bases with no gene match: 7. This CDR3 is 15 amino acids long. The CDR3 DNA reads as TGTGCCAGCAGTTCGTTGACAGGGTCGAACTATGGCTACACCTTC. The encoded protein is CASSSLTGSNYGYTF.

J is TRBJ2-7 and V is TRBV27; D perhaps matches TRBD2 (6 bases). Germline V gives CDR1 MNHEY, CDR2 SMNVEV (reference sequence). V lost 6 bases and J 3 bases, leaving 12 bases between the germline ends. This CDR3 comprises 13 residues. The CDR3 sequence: CASSPGLYYEQYF. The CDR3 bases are TGTGCCAGCAGCCCGGGACTGTACTACGAGCAGTACTTC.

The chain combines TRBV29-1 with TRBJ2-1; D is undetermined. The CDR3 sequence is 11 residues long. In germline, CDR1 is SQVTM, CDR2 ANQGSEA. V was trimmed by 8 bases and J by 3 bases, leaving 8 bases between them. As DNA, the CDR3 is TGCAGCCTTTGGCTCTACAATGAGCAGTTCTTC. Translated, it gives CSLWLYNEQFF.

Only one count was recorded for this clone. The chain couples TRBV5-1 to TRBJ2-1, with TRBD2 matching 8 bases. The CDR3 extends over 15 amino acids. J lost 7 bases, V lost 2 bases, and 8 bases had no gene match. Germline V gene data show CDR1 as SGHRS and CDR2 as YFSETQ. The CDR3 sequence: CASSFDGLAWNEQFF. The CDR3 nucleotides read TGCGCCAGCAGCTTTGACGGACTAGCTTGGAATGAGCAGTTCTTC.

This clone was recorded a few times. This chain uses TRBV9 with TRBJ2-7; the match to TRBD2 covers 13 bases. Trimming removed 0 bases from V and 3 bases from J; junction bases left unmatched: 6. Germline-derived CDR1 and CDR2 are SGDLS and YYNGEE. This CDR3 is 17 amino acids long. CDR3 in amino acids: CASSVAIRTSGSYEQYF. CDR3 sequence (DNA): TGTGCCAGCAGCGTAGCTATTAGGACTAGCGGGAGCTACGAGCAGTACTTC.